This T cell receptor (beta chain) was recorded in a study of T cells after yellow fever vaccination. This clonotype was seen more than once but under ten times. TCRdb called the 5' RACE reads again in MiXCR, with one record for every CDR3 protein. The table records hundreds of thousands of distinct CDR3 sequences, roughly 12% of them present only once. This receptor was identified in a man younger than 35 who received the YFV17D yellow fever vaccine. Here the sequenced sample was PBMCs, taken on the day of the first yellow fever vaccination.

CDR3 DNA: TGCGCCAGCAGCCCCCCCTCCGGGGGGGGTGGTGAGCAGTTCTTC. Translated: CASSPPSGGGGEQFF. The chain employs TRBV5-1 and TRBJ2-1; the match to TRBD2 covers 8 bases. The CDR3 has 15 residues. The V gene's germline CDR1 is SGHRS and CDR2 YFSETQ. The trim removed 4 bases at V and 9 bases at J, leaving 12 bases unmatched.